These T cell receptor beta chains were read from a single sample in a study of T cells in Graves' hyperthyroidism and ophthalmopathy. TCRdb reprocessed the multiplex PCR reads with MiXCR, giving one entry per CDR3 protein. The sample yields 750,000 to 900,000 distinct CDR3 sequences, about 38% seen once. Sequenced input: blood. Every receptor here comes from a man between 18 and 35 years old with Graves' hyperthyroidism. CDR3s include the opening cysteine and the closing phenylalanine or tryptophan. The order of the fields is clone size, V gene, J gene, CDR3 protein. Size is stated for part of the rows, as once, few or many counts, or as a class when the clone is expanded.

.,TRBV20-1,TRBJ1-1,CSASGEPAGTPLEAFF
few,TRBV6-6,TRBJ1-1,CASSHTGVAFF
.,TRBV10-3,TRBJ2-5,CAISETQDSETQYF
few,TRBV6-6,TRBJ2-6,CASSVAVQGSSGANVLTF
many,TRBV2,TRBJ1-1,CASNGQGLNTEAFF
few,TRBV7-9,TRBJ2-2,CASSLEVAGVPGELFF
many,TRBV15,TRBJ1-1,CATSRQGAFPETEAFF
.,TRBV10-3,TRBJ2-5,CACARDRYGETQYF
.,TRBV5-1,TRBJ2-5,CASFPTAGQETQYF
once,TRBV10-3,TRBJ1-2,CASTKDRDRSGYTF
once,TRBV7-2,TRBJ2-5,CASSSFDRPPGETQYF
many,TRBV2,TRBJ1-2,CAGNRGGYGYTF
many,TRBV15,TRBJ1-5,CATATGLAWQPQHF
many,TRBV25-1,TRBJ2-7,CASSSTGIEQYF
many,TRBV19,TRBJ1-5,CASNHPEGGNQPQHF
many,TRBV7-3,TRBJ2-5,CASSLQTQETQYF
many,TRBV9,TRBJ1-1,CASSLRVGTEAFF
.,TRBV7-2,TRBJ2-2,CASSSDGPGELFF
few,TRBV20-1,TRBJ1-5,CSARDPGAKQPQHF
.,TRBV10-3,TRBJ1-1,CAISDSLGDTEAFF
few,TRBV7-9,TRBJ2-7,CASSPDRYFEQYF
few,TRBV19,TRBJ1-4,CASSITATNEKLFF